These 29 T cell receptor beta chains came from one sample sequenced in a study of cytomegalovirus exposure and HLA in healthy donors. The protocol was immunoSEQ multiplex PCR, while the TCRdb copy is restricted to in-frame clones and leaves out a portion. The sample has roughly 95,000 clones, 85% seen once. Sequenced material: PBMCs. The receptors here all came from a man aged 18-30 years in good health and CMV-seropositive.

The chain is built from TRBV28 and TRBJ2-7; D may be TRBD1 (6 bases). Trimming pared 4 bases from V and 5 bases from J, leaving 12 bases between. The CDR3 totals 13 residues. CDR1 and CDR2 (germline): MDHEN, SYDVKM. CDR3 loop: CASSSGARDEQYF. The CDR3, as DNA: TGTGCCAGCAGTTCAGGGGCTCGGGACGAGCAGTACTTC.

The CDR3 here is CASKSGSMAETQYF. The CDR3 coding sequence is TGTGCCAGCAAGAGCGGGAGCATGGCGGAGACCCAGTACTTC. V gene TRBV6-1 combines with J gene TRBJ2-5; 8 positions agree with TRBD2. The CDR3 has 14 residues. The ends lost 7 bases at V and 5 bases at J; junction bases unmatched: 9. Germline V gene data show CDR1 as MNHNS and CDR2 as SASEGT.

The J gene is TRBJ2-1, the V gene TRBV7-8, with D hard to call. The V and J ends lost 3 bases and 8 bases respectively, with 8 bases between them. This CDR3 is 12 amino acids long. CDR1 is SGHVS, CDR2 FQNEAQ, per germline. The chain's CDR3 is CASSFGEYEQFF. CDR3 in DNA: TGTGCCAGCAGCTTTGGAGAGTATGAGCAGTTCTTC. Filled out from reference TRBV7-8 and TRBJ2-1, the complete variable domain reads GAGVSQSPRYKVAKRGQDVALRCDPISGHVSLFWYQQALGQGPEFLTYFQNEAQLDKSGLPSDRFFAERPEGSVSTLKIQRTQQEDSAVYLCASSFGEYEQFFGPGTRLTVL.

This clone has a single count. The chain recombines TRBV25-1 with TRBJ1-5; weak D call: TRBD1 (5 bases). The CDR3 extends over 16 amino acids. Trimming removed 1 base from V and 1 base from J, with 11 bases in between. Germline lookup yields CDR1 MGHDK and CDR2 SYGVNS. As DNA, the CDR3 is TGTGCCAGCAGTGAATCTGGGGCTCTAAGCAATCAGCCCCAGCATTTT. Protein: CASSESGALSNQPQHF.

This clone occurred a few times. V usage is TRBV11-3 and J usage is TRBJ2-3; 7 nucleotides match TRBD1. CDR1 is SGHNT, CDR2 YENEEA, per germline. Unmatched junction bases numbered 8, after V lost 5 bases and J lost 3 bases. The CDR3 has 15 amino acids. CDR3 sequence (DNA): TGTGCCAGCAGCCGGACGACAGGGCGGACAGATACGCAGTATTTT. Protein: CASSRTTGRTDTQYF.

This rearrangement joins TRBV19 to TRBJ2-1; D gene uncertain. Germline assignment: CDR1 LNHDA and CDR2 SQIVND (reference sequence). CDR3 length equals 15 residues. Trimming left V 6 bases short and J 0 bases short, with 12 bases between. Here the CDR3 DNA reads TGTGCCAGTAGCGAACGACATATCTCCTACAATGAGCAGTTCTTC. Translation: CASSERHISYNEQFF.

The CDR3 loop is CASSLSRGSKDNEQFF. Written as DNA, the CDR3 is TGCGCCAGCAGCTTGTCCCGGGGTAGTAAGGACAATGAGCAGTTCTTC. This rearrangement joins TRBV5-1 to TRBJ2-1, with TRBD2 as a possible D gene (5 bases). The CDR3 contains 16 residues. Germline CDR1 is SGHRS and CDR2 is YFSETQ. The V and J ends lost 1 base and 5 bases respectively, with 16 bases between them.

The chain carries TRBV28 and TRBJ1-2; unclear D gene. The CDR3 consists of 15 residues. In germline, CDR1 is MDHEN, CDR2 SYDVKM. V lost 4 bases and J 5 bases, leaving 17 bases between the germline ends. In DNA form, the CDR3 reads TGTGCCAGCAGTTCCCGGGATCTAGGTCGGTATGGCTACACCTTC. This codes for CASSSRDLGRYGYTF.

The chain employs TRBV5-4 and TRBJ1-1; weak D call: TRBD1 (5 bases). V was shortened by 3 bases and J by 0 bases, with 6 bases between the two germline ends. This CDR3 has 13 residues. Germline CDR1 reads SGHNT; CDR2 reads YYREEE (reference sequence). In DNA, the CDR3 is TGTGCCAGCAGCTGGACATTGAACACTGAAGCTTTCTTT. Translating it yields CASSWTLNTEAFF.

The CDR3 DNA reads as TGTGCCAGCAGCCCGGGACTAGCGGCAGATACGCAGTATTTT. This translates into CASSPGLAADTQYF. The chain uses TRBV2 and TRBJ2-3; 11 nucleotides align to TRBD2. Germline V lookup: CDR1 SNHLY, CDR2 FYNNEI. This CDR3 region has 14 residues. V shed 6 bases and J 4 bases; nucleotides not matched to a gene: 3.

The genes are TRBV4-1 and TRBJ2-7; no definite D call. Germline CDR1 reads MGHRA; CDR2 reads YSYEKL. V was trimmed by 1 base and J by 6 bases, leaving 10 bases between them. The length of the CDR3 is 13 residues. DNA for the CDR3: TGCGCCAGCAGCCAAGGAGGAATTGCCGAGCAGTACTTC. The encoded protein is CASSQGGIAEQYF.

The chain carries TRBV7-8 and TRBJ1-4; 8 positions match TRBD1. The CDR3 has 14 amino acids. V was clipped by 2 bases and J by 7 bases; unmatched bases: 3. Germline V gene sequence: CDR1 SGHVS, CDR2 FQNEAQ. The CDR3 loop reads CASSLTDRGEKLFF. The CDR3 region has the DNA TGTGCCAGCAGCTTAACCGACAGGGGTGAAAAACTGTTTTTT.

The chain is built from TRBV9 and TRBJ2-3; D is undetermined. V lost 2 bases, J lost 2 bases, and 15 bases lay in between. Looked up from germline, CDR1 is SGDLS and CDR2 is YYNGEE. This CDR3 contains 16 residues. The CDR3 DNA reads TGTGCCAGCAGCGTTCAACATGGCGGCAACACAGATACGCAGTATTTT. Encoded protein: CASSVQHGGNTDTQYF.

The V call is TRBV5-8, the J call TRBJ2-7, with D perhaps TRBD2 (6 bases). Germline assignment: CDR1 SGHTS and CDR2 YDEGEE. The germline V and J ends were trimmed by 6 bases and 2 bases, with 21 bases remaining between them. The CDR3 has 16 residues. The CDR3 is CASTPRPGSGAYEQYF. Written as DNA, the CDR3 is TGTGCCAGCACCCCGCGCCCAGGTAGCGGAGCCTACGAGCAGTACTTC.

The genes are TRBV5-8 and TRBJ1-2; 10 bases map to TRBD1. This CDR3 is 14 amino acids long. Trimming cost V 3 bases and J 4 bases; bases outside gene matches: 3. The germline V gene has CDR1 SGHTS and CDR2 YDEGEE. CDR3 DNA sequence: TGTGCCAGCAGCTCCGGGACAGGGGCCTATGGCTACACCTTC. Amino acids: CASSSGTGAYGYTF.

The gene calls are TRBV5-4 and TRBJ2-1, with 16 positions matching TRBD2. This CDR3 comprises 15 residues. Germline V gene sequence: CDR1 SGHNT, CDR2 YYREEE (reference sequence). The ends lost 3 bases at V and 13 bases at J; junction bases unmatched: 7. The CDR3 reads CASSSRGLAGGNQFF. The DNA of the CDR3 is TGTGCCAGCAGCTCGCGGGGACTAGCGGGAGGGAATCAGTTCTTC.

CDR3 sequence (DNA): TGTGCCAGCTCACCCGGGGATGGTGGGGGGCAGCCCCAGCATTTT. Amino acids: CASSPGDGGGQPQHF. The J gene is TRBJ1-5, the V gene TRBV18; perhaps TRBD1 as D (5 bases). The length of the CDR3 is 15 residues. V lost 3 bases and J 7 bases, leaving 16 bases between the germline ends. Germline CDR1 reads KGHSH; CDR2 reads LQKENI.

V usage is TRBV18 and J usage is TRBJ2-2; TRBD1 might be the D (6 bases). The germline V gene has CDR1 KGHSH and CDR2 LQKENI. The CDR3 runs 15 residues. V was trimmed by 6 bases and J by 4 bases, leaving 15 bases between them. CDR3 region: CASSIREGGTGELFF. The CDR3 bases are TGTGCCAGCTCGATCAGGGAAGGGGGCACCGGGGAGCTGTTTTTT.

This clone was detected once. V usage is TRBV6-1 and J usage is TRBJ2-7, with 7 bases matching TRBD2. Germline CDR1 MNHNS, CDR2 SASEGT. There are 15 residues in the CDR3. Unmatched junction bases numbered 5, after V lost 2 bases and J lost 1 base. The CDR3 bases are TGTGCCAGCAGTGAATCGGCTAGCGGATCCTACGAGCAGTACTTC. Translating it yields CASSESASGSYEQYF.

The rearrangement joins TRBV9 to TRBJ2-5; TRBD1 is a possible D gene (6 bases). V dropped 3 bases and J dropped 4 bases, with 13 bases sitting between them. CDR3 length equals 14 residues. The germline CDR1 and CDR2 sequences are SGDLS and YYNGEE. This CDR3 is CASSGQLRGETQYF. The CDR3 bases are TGTGCCAGCAGCGGTCAACTCAGGGGAGAGACCCAGTACTTC.

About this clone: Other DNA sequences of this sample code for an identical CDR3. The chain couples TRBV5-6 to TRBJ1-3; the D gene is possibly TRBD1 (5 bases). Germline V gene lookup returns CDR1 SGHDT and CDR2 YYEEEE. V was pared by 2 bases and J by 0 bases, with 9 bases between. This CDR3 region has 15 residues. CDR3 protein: CASSFDRSSGNTIYF. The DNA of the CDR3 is TGTGCCAGCAGCTTCGACAGATCCTCTGGAAACACCATATATTTT.

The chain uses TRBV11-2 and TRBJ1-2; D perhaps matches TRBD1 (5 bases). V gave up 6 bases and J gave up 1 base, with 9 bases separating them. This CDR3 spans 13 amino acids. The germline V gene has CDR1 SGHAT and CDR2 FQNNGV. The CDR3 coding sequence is TGTGCCAGCAGTTTGGGGCTTAACTATGGCTACACCTTC. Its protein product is CASSLGLNYGYTF.

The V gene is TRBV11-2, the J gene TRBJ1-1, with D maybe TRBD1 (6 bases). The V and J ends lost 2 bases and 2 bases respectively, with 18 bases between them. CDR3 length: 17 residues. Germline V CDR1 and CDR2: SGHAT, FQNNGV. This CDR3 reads CASSLSRSGQFNTEAFF. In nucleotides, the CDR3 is TGTGCCAGCAGCTTAAGCAGATCCGGACAGTTCAACACTGAAGCTTTCTTT.

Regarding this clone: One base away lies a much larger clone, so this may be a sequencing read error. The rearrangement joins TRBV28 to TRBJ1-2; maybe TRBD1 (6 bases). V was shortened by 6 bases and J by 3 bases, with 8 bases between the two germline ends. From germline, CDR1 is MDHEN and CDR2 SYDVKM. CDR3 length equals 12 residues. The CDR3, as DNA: TGTGCCAGCAGGCCAGGGGACTATGGCTACACCTTC. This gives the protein CASRPGDYGYTF.

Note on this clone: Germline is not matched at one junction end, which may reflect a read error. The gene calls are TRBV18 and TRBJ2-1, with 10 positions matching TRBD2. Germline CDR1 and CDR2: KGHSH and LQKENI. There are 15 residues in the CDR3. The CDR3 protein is CASSPATSGVNEQFF. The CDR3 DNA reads TGTGCCAGCTCACCGGCAACTAGCGGGGTGAATGAACAGTTCTTC.

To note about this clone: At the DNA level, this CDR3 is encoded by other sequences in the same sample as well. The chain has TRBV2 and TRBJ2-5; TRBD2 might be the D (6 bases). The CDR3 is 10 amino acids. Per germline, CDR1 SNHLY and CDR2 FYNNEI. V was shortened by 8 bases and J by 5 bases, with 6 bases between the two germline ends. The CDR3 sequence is CASRGETQYF. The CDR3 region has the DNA TGTGCCAGCCGGGGGGAGACCCAGTACTTC.

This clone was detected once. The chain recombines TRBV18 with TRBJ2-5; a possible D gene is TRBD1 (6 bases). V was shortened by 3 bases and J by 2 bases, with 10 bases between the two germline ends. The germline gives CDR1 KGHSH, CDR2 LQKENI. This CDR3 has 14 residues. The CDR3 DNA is TGTGCCAGCTCACCCGTAGACAGGCAAGAGACCCAGTACTTC. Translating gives CASSPVDRQETQYF.

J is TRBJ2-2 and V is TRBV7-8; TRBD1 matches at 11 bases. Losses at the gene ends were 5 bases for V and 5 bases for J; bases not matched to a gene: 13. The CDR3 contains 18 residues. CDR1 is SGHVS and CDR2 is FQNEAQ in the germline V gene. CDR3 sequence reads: CASSRRDRGVLGTGELFF. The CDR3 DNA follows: TGTGCCAGCAGCCGCCGGGACAGGGGGGTCTTGGGGACCGGGGAGCTGTTTTTT.

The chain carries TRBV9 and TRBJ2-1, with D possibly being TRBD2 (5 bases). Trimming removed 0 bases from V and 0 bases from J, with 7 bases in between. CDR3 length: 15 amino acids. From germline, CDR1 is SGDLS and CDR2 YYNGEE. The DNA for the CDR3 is TGTGCCAGCAGCGTAGATCGGGGCTCCTACAATGAGCAGTTCTTC. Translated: CASSVDRGSYNEQFF.